These 15 T cell receptor beta chains were all obtained from the same sample, sequenced in a study of Tregs in tolerant kidney transplant recipients. This table comes from immunoSEQ multiplex PCR, and its TCRdb copy is limited to in-frame clones, with some not included. Its table lists about 48,000 clones. The sequences come from CD4+ T cells from blood, collected before the transplant. These receptors all come from a human donor who received a combined kidney and bone marrow transplant.

For this clone: Read sequence stops 3 residues before the CDR3 end, and the germline J gene provides the missing end. This chain connects TRBV10-3 to TRBJ2-5, with 12 positions matching TRBD2. Germline CDR1 reads ENHRY; CDR2 reads SYGVKD. This CDR3 comprises 15 residues. The J segment lost 7 bases and the V segment lost 3 bases, leaving 6 bases of the junction unmatched. The covered CDR3 bases are TGTGCCATCAGTGAAGAGACTAGCGGGAGTGTGACC. Its protein is CAISEETSGSVT. The whole CDR3 protein reads CAISEETSGSVTQYF.

On this clone itself: The read finishes 3 residues shy of the CDR3 end, and the germline J gene is used to complete it. V usage is TRBV20-1 and J usage is TRBJ2-3, with D maybe TRBD1 (6 bases). V was pared by 5 bases and J by 6 bases, with 21 bases between. Germline CDR1 is DFQATT and CDR2 is SNEGSKA (reference sequence). The CDR3 covers 15 residues. The CDR3 bases that were read are TGCAGTGCTGAGACGGGACACAGGATTAGGGATACG. It yields the protein CSAETGHRIRDT. The full CDR3 sequence reads CSAETGHRIRDTQYF.

Worth noting for this clone: Read data end 3 residues before the CDR3 end; the end is taken from the germline J gene. The rearrangement uses TRBV20-1 and TRBJ2-5, with D tentatively TRBD2 (6 bases). CDR1 is DFQATT and CDR2 is SNEGSKA in the germline V gene (reference sequence). V dropped 1 base and J dropped 7 bases, with 19 bases sitting between them. The CDR3 has 15 amino acids. CDR3 in amino acids: CSARGAGSSSATQYF. Partial CDR3 DNA: TGCAGTGCTAGAGGGGCGGGGTCTTCATCCGCGACC.

Regarding this clone: The read comes to an end 3 residues before the CDR3 does, leaving the germline J gene to fill in the end. The V gene is TRBV20-1, the J gene TRBJ1-2, with D hard to call. V was clipped by 0 bases and J by 3 bases, with 8 bases between them. Germline loops: CDR1 DFQATT, CDR2 SNEGSKA (reference sequence). The CDR3 covers 13 residues. The chain's CDR3 is CSARDRDYYGYTF. The CDR3 bases that were read are TGCAGTGCTAGAGATCGCGATTACTATGGC.

Of note for this clone: The read terminates 3 residues ahead of where the CDR3 ends, so the germline J gene completes it. The chain joins TRBV5-1 to TRBJ2-1, with D maybe TRBD1 (5 bases). The CDR3 consists of 13 residues. CDR1 and CDR2 (germline): SGHRS, YFSETQ. Trimming removed 4 bases from V and 4 bases from J, with 9 bases in between. CDR3 loop: CASSTGRYNEQFF. The DNA read from the CDR3 is TGCGCCAGCAGCACAGGAAGATACAATGAG.

For this clone: Read sequence stops 3 residues before the CDR3 end, and the germline J gene provides the missing end. This rearrangement joins TRBV5-6 to TRBJ2-7, with 9 bases identical to TRBD1. The CDR3 runs to 14 residues. V shed 3 bases and J 4 bases; nucleotides not matched to a gene: 5. The germline V gene encodes CDR1 SGHDT and CDR2 YYEEEE. The covered CDR3 bases are TGTGCCAGCAGCTATTATGACAGGGGGTACGAG. Translation gives CASSYYDRGYE. The full CDR3 protein reads CASSYYDRGYEQYF.

In regard to this clone: With the read ending 3 residues before the CDR3 end, the germline J gene is used to fill in that end. The chain employs TRBV20-1 and TRBJ1-4; 7 bases align to TRBD1. CDR1 and CDR2 from the germline V gene are DFQATT and SNEGSKA (reference sequence). This CDR3 is built from 13 residues. V lost 3 bases, J lost 7 bases, and 5 bases stayed unmatched. The CDR3 sequence is CSARGGGREKLFF. The sequenced part of the CDR3 DNA is TGCAGTGCTAGGGGAGGGGGCCGTGAAAAA.

Concerning this clone: The observed sequence ends 3 residues before the CDR3 terminus, with the missing tail filled in from the germline J gene. This chain uses TRBV7-2 with TRBJ2-3, with 7 bases aligning to TRBD2. V was pared by 2 bases and J by 5 bases, with 7 bases of the junction left unmatched. This CDR3 spans 15 amino acids. Germline assignment: CDR1 SGHTA and CDR2 FQGNSA. The CDR3 bases that were read are TGTGCCAGCAGCTTAAATCCGGCGGGAGTAGATACG. This encodes CASSLNPAGVDT. The whole CDR3 region reads CASSLNPAGVDTQYF.

Worth noting for this clone: The read ends 3 residues before the CDR3 terminus; that terminus is restored from the germline J gene. The chain employs TRBV18 and TRBJ2-1; weak D call: TRBD2 (6 bases). V lost 3 bases and J lost 0, with 6 bases in between. Germline lookup yields CDR1 KGHSH and CDR2 LQKENI. The CDR3 has 14 amino acids. The CDR3 protein is CASSPTSSYNEQFF. CDR3 bases read: TGTGCCAGCTCACCGACTAGCTCCTACAATGAG.

Concerning this clone itself: The read ends 3 residues early relative to the CDR3; the germline J gene fills the gap. The chain carries TRBV30 and TRBJ2-2, with a possible D match to TRBD1 (7 bases). V dropped 4 bases and J dropped 5 bases, with 17 bases sitting between them. Germline V gene lookup returns CDR1 GTSNPN and CDR2 SVGIG (reference sequence). This CDR3 is built from 15 residues. The covered CDR3 bases are TGTGCCTGGAATGAGGCAGGGGGAGGAACCGGGGAG. It is translated as CAWNEAGGGTGE. The CDR3, in full, reads CAWNEAGGGTGELFF. The variable domain in full, completed from reference TRBV30 and TRBJ2-2, reads SQTIHQWPATLVQPVGSPLSLECTVEGTSNPNLYWYRQAAGRGLQLLFYSVGIGQISSEVPQNLSASRPQDRQFILSSKKLLLSDSGFYLCAWNEAGGGTGELFFGEGSRLTVL.

To note about this clone: Sequence at one end of the junction differs from germline and may be a read error. The read terminates 3 residues ahead of where the CDR3 ends, so the germline J gene completes it. This chain joins TRBV4-2 and TRBJ2-1; 12 nucleotides match TRBD2. This CDR3 has 16 residues. Germline values: CDR1 LGHNA, CDR2 YNFKEQ. The CDR3 spells CASSQLAGGPINEQFF. Incomplete CDR3 DNA: TGCGCCAGCAGCCAACTAGCGGGAGGACCCATTAATGAG.

As concerns this clone: With the read ending 3 residues before the CDR3 end, the germline J gene is used to fill in that end. The chain is built from TRBV20-1 and TRBJ1-1; 8 bases fit TRBD1. J lost 5 bases, V lost 3 bases, and 5 bases had no gene match. The CDR3 is 13 residues long. From germline, CDR1 is DFQATT and CDR2 SNEGSKA (reference sequence). The CDR3 loop is CSASSRTGTEAFF. The sequenced CDR3 bases are TGCAGTGCTAGTTCTAGGACAGGGACTGAA.

On this clone itself: Read sequence stops 3 residues before the CDR3 end, and the germline J gene provides the missing end. V gene TRBV18 combines with J gene TRBJ1-4; a possible D gene is TRBD1 (6 bases). V was clipped by 3 bases and J by 2 bases, with 19 bases between them. The CDR3 has 18 residues. CDR1 and CDR2 from the germline V gene are KGHSH and LQKENI. Here the CDR3 reads CASSPRSQGPRTNEKLFF. Incomplete CDR3 DNA: TGTGCCAGCTCACCGCGAAGTCAGGGGCCGCGGACTAATGAAAAA.

With respect to this clone: The CDR3 is cut off 3 residues early in the read; its end comes from the germline J gene. The V and J genes are TRBV7-9 and TRBJ2-1, with D possibly matching TRBD2 (6 bases). The CDR3 extends over 13 amino acids. V was trimmed by 6 bases and J by 5 bases, leaving 11 bases between them. Per germline, CDR1 SEHNR and CDR2 FQNEAQ (reference sequence). CDR3: CASSLTRNNEQFF. The CDR3 bases that were read are TGTGCCAGCAGTTTGACTAGGAACAATGAG.

Concerning this clone itself: The sequenced fragment ends 3 residues before the CDR3 boundary, so the rest is inferred from the germline J gene. The V call is TRBV20-1, the J call TRBJ2-1; TRBD2 aligns across 13 bases. This CDR3 is built from 18 residues. Trimming removed 6 bases from V and 6 bases from J; junction bases left unmatched: 17. CDR1 is DFQATT and CDR2 is SNEGSKA in the germline V gene (reference sequence). The sequenced CDR3 bases are TGCAGTGCCCACCCGCCTCCCGGGACTAGCGGGAAAACCAATGAG. This gives the protein CSAHPPPGTSGKTNE. The full CDR3 protein is CSAHPPPGTSGKTNEQFF.